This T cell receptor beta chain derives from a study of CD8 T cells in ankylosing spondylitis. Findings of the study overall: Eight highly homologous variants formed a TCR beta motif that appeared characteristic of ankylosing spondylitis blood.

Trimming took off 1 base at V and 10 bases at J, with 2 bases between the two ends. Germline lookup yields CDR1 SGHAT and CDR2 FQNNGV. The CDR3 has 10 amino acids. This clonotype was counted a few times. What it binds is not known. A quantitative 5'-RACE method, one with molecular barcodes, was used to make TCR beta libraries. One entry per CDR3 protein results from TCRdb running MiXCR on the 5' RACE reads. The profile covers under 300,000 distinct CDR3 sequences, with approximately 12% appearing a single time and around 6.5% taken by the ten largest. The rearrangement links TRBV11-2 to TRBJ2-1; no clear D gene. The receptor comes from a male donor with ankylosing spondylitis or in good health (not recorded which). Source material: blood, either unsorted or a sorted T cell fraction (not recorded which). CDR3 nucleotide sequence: TGTGCCAGCAGCTTAGGGGAGCAGTTCTTC. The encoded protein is CASSLGEQFF. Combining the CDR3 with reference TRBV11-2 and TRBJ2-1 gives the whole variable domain EAGVAQSPRYKIIEKRQSVAFWCNPISGHATLYWYQQILGQGPKLLIQFQNNGVVDDSQLPKDRFSAERLKGVDSTLKIQPAKLEDSAVYLCASSLGEQFFGPGTRLTVL.